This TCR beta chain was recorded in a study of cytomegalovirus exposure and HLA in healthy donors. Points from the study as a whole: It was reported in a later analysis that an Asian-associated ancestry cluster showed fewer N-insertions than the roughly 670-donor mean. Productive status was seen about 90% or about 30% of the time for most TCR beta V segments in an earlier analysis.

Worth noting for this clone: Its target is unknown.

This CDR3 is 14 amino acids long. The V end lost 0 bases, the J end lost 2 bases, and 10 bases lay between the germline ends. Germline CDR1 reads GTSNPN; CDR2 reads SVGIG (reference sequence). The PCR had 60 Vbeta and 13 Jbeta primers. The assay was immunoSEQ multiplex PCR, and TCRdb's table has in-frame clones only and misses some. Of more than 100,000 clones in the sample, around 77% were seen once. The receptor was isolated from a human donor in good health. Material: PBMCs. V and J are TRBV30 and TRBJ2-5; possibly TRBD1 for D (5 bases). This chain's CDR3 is CAWSVLAGQETQYF. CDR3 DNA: TGTGCCTGGAGTGTACTGGCAGGGCAAGAGACCCAGTACTTC.